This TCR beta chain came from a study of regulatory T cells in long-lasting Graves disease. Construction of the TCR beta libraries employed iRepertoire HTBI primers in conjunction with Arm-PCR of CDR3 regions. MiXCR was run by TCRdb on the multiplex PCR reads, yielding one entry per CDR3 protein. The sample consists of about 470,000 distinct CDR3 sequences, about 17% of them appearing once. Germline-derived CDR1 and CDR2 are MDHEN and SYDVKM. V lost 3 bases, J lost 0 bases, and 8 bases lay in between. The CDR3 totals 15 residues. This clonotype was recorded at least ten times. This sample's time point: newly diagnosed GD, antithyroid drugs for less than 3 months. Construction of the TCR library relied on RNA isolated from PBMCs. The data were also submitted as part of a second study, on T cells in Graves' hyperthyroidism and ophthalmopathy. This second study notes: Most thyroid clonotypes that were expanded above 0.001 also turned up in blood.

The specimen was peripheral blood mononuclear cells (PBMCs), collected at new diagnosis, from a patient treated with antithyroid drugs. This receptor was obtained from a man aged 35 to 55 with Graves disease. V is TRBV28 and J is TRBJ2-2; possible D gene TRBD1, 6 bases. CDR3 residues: CASSFRGANTGELFF. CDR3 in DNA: TGTGCCAGCAGTTTCAGGGGCGCGAACACCGGGGAGCTGTTTTTT. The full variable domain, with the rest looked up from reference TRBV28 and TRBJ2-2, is DVKVTQSSRYLVKRTGEKVFLECVQDMDHENMFWYRQDPGLGLRLIYFSYDVKMKEKGDIPEGYSVSREKKERFSLILESASTNQTSMYLCASSFRGANTGELFFGEGSRLTVL.